Described below is a single TCR beta chain sequence and its context. As yet, its antigen is unknown. The CDR3 length is 17 residues. V was pared by 0 bases and J by 5 bases, with 7 bases of the junction left unmatched. The V gene's germline CDR1 is ENHRY and CDR2 SYGVKD. The data stem from a study of T-cell memory formation after mild COVID-19. Study details: TCR clusters were mostly donor specific. Overall study findings and caveats: The main location of contracting CD4+ clones was CM and EM, and that of contracting CD8+ clones was EMRA. Prior to infection, memory already included some responding clones, suggesting cross-reactive memory joined.

TCRdb independently ran MiXCR on the 5' RACE reads; one entry per CDR3 protein. The sample comprises a few hundred thousand distinct CDR3 sequences, around 28% of which are singletons, and roughly 12% rests with the top ten. The chain combines TRBV10-3 with TRBJ2-7; 13 bases match TRBD2. The source of this sequence is an adult woman who had mild COVID-19 (a few samples of this study predate the infection). Cell type and time point are not known. Sequencing used PBMCs or a T cell subset sorted from them (not recorded which). DNA for the CDR3: TGTGCCATCAGTGAGTCCCCCGGACTAGCGGGAGTCCACGAGCAGTACTTC. This translates into CAISESPGLAGVHEQYF.